Sequencing of this TCR beta chain was carried out in a study of T cells in Graves' hyperthyroidism and ophthalmopathy. Concerning this clonotype: Its antigen is as yet unknown. The germline gene is not matched at one end of the junction; a read error may be the cause.

The study, taken as a whole, reports: A model using 13 V-J features told ophthalmopathy apart from stable hyperthyroidism.

Germline V gene lookup returns CDR1 MNHEY and CDR2 SMNVEV (reference sequence). The CDR3 is made up of 16 amino acids. RNA transcripts were the template for amplifying TCR beta CDR3 regions. During a first-round RT-PCR of the TCR CDR3, the HTBI primer set was used. TCRdb reanalysed the multiplex PCR reads using MiXCR and keeps one entry per CDR3 protein. The sample lists hundreds of thousands of distinct CDR3 sequences, about 15% occurring once. The source is a woman aged 40 to 49 with Graves' ophthalmopathy. This rearrangement joins TRBV27 to TRBJ2-2; a possible D gene is TRBD2 (5 bases). Input material: blood. CDR3 nucleotide sequence: TGTGCCAGCAGTTTTCTCTACTCTCTGAACACCGGGGAGCCGTTTTTT. Protein product: CASSFLYSLNTGEPFF.